This T cell receptor beta chain was found in a study of blood T cell repertoires in COVID-19. Germline V gene data show CDR1 as MNHEY and CDR2 as SVGAGI. The trim removed 4 bases at V and 5 bases at J, leaving 5 bases unmatched. The CDR3 spans 14 residues. Sequencing used immunoSEQ multiplex PCR; TCRdb keeps in-frame clones, though not all of them. The sample lists about 200,000 clones, about 80% seen once, with 2% to 3% in the top ten. Sequencing was performed on peripheral blood. The TCR comes from a woman aged 40 to 50 with active or convalescent COVID-19. This chain connects TRBV6-5 to TRBJ1-1; 9 bases map to TRBD1. The CDR3 DNA is TGTGCCAGCAGTTTCGGGACAGGGCGAACTGAAGCTTTCTTT. Translation gives CASSFGTGRTEAFF.